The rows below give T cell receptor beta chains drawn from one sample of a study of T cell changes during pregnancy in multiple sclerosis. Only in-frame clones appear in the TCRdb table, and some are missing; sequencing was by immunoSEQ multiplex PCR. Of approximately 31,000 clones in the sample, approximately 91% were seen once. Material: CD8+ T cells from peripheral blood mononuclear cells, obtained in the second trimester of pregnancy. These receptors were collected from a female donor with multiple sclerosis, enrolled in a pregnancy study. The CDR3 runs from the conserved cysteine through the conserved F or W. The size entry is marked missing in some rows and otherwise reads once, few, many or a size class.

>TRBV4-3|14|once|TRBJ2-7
CASSQWRGNDEQYF
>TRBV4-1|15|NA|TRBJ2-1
CASSQDGGPNNEQFF
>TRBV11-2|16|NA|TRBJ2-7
CASSLVSGVKSYEQYF
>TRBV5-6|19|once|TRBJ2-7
CASSSHGTSGSLISYEQYF
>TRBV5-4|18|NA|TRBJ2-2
CASSFFPGTGTNTGELFF
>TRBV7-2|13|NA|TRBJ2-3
CASRPTGTDTQYF
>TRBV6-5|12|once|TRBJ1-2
CASINGQDGYTF
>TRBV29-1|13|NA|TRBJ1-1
CSVLQGARTEAFF
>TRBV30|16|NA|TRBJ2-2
CAWSVEVAANTGELFF
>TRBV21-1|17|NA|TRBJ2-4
CASSTWDSDLAKNIQYF
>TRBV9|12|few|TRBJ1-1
CASSPVDTEAFF
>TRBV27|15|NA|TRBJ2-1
CASSPTGGSINEQFF
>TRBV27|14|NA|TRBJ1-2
CASSSQGGSYGYTF
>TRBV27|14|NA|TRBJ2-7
CASSFGPGSDEQYF
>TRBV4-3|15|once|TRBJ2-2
CASSQDPANTGELFF
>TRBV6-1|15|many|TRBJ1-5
CASSGGQDFNQPQHF
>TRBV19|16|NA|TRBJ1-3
CASSTTLFRSGNTIYF
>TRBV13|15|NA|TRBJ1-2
CASSSPGQGNYGYTF